The 23 T cell receptor beta chains below were found in one sample sequenced in a study of T cell responses to AZD1222 COVID-19 vaccine. Using immunoSEQ multiplex PCR, the repertoire was profiled, and TCRdb retains in-frame clones only, with some absent. Here the sample spans under 250,000 clones, about 92% being singletons. This sample comprised peripheral blood, obtained on day 0 of MenACWY control vaccination. The receptors were gathered from an adult in good health.

As to this clone: This likely comes from a read error, as the CDR3 has no conserved phenylalanine or tryptophan at its end. Because the CDR3's place on the DNA is in doubt, the DNA is left out and the CDR3 is given as listed by TCRdb. The CDR3 region is CATSRDLTGFPII. The chain couples TRBV15 to TRBJ1-1. The CDR3 adds up to 13 amino acids, both ends counted. Per the germline V gene, CDR1 is LNHNV and CDR2 is YYDKDF (reference sequence).

The rearrangement uses TRBV6-5 and TRBJ1-4; no clear D. Germline CDR1 and CDR2: MNHEY and SVGAGI. V lost 6 bases and J 8 bases, leaving 19 bases between the germline ends. This CDR3 comprises 15 residues. CDR3 loop: CASSALLLQQEKLFF. The CDR3 bases are TGTGCCAGCAGCGCCCTACTCCTCCAGCAAGAAAAACTGTTTTTT.

This rearrangement joins TRBV24-1 to TRBJ2-7; D possibly matches TRBD1 or TRBD2 (5 bases each). In germline, CDR1 is KGHDR, CDR2 SFDVKD. V lost 6 bases, J lost 4 bases, and 15 bases lay in between. The CDR3 runs to 14 residues. The chain's CDR3 is CATSRGHGVYEQYF. The CDR3 DNA follows: TGTGCCACCAGTAGGGGTCACGGGGTGTACGAGCAGTACTTC.

This clone was seen a few times. This sequence joins TRBV19 and TRBJ2-1, with 14 bases lining up with TRBD2. V lost 4 bases and J lost 9; bases outside the gene matches: 5. Germline V lookup: CDR1 LNHDA, CDR2 SQIVND (reference sequence). The CDR3 extends over 15 amino acids. As DNA, the CDR3 is TGTGCCAGTAGTACGGGACTAGCGGGGGCCGGTGAGCAGTTCTTC. The encoded protein is CASSTGLAGAGEQFF.

V usage is TRBV6-6 and J usage is TRBJ2-1; D gene ambiguous. V lost 4 bases and J lost 8, with 12 bases in between. The CDR3 totals 13 residues. Germline V gene lookup returns CDR1 MNHNY and CDR2 SVGAGI (reference sequence). The CDR3 DNA reads as TGTGCCAGCAGTTTCTTTGGGTTGGATGAGCAGTTCTTC. This encodes CASSFFGLDEQFF.

The rearrangement uses TRBV7-2 and TRBJ1-4, with TRBD1 as a possible D gene (5 bases). This CDR3 has 16 residues. Looked up from germline, CDR1 is SGHTA and CDR2 is FQGNSA. Trimming pared 0 bases from V and 8 bases from J, leaving 16 bases between. CDR3 protein: CASSLAGGQVKEKLFF. The CDR3 coding sequence is TGTGCCAGCAGCTTAGCCGGCGGACAAGTGAAAGAAAAACTGTTTTTT.

In its sample, this clone was seen a few times. This same CDR3 is encoded by further DNA sequences in the sample. This rearrangement joins TRBV30 to TRBJ1-2; no definite D call. CDR3 length: 13 amino acids. Deletions cut 0 bases from V and 2 bases from J, with 7 bases between. The germline CDR1 and CDR2 sequences are GTSNPN and SVGIG (reference sequence). The CDR3 sequence is CAWSVLGNYGYTF. In DNA form, the CDR3 reads TGTGCCTGGAGTGTATTGGGCAACTATGGCTACACCTTC.

A few counts support this clone. V and J are TRBV18 and TRBJ1-3, with D uncertain. Trimming shortened V by 3 bases and J by 4 bases, and 16 bases separated the two germline ends. The CDR3 extends over 16 amino acids. CDR1 KGHSH and CDR2 LQKENI come from the germline V gene. The CDR3 region has the DNA TGTGCCAGCTCACCCAACGATGCGCCGTCAGGAAACACCATATATTTT. Translated, it gives CASSPNDAPSGNTIYF.

The rearrangement links TRBV11-2 to TRBJ2-2, with 7 nucleotides matching TRBD2. V lost 7 bases and J lost 1; bases outside the gene matches: 9. This CDR3 region has 16 residues. The germline V gene encodes CDR1 SGHAT and CDR2 FQNNGV. DNA for the CDR3: TGTGCCAGCACCTGGGGGGGGACCCTGAACACCGGGGAGCTGTTTTTT. It translates to CASTWGGTLNTGELFF.

The V and J genes are TRBV4-1 and TRBJ1-2; no clear D. Germline V gives CDR1 MGHRA, CDR2 YSYEKL. This CDR3 is 15 amino acids long. Trimming took off 0 bases at V and 7 bases at J, with 15 bases between the two ends. CDR3 region: CASSQDPREDGGYTF. CDR3 bases: TGCGCCAGCAGCCAAGACCCACGGGAGGACGGTGGCTACACCTTC.

DNA for the CDR3: TGTGCCAGCAGTGCAGGGTTGGAGGCCTATGGCTACACCTTC. Its translation is CASSAGLEAYGYTF. This chain connects TRBV25-1 to TRBJ1-2; a weak D match, TRBD1 (5 bases). Germline V gives CDR1 MGHDK, CDR2 SYGVNS. V gave up 4 bases and J gave up 4 bases, with 13 bases separating them. This CDR3 comprises 14 residues.

The rearrangement links TRBV5-1 to TRBJ1-5; D is perhaps TRBD1 (6 bases). Trimming pared 0 bases from V and 3 bases from J, leaving 10 bases between. This CDR3 is 15 amino acids long. Germline CDR1 SGHRS, CDR2 YFSETQ. CDR3: CASSLEGVDNQPQHF. DNA for the CDR3: TGCGCCAGCAGCTTGGAGGGGGTCGACAATCAGCCCCAGCATTTT.

The rearrangement links TRBV4-3 to TRBJ1-4; 8 nucleotides agree with TRBD1. This CDR3 spans 18 amino acids. Germline V CDR1 and CDR2: LGHNA, YSLEER. J lost 1 base, V lost 0 bases, and 7 bases had no gene match. CDR3: CASSQDLPRGRTNEKLFF. CDR3 nucleotide sequence: TGCGCCAGCAGCCAAGATCTCCCCAGGGGGCGAACTAATGAAAAACTGTTTTTT.

This rearrangement joins TRBV19 to TRBJ2-7; 7 nucleotides agree with TRBD1. V shed 3 bases, J shed 0 bases, and the junction held 5 bases outside the gene matches. Germline lookup yields CDR1 LNHDA and CDR2 SQIVND (reference sequence). CDR3 length: 15 amino acids. Here the CDR3 DNA reads TGTGCCAGTAGTATTGGACAGGTCTCCTCCTACGAGCAGTACTTC. This gives the protein CASSIGQVSSYEQYF.

The J gene is TRBJ2-5, the V gene TRBV6-1; 12 nucleotides agree with TRBD2. V lost 2 bases to trimming and J lost 2 bases; unmatched junction nucleotides: 6. CDR3 size: 17 residues. Germline V gene lookup returns CDR1 MNHNS and CDR2 SASEGT. The chain's CDR3 is CASSESATSGGQETQYF. The CDR3 DNA sequence: TGTGCCAGCAGTGAAAGTGCGACTAGCGGGGGTCAAGAGACCCAGTACTTC.

V gene TRBV2 combines with J gene TRBJ1-2, with 8 bases lining up with TRBD1. The CDR3 has 13 residues. In germline, CDR1 is SNHLY, CDR2 FYNNEI. V gave up 6 bases and J gave up 7 bases; unmatched junction bases: 7. The CDR3 loop is CASSLTGAGGYTF. CDR3 DNA: TGTGCCAGCAGCCTGACAGGGGCGGGTGGCTACACCTTC.

This sequence joins TRBV10-3 and TRBJ1-6; unclear D gene. Per germline, CDR1 ENHRY and CDR2 SYGVKD. Trimming cost V 10 bases and J 7 bases, with 14 bases left between them. The CDR3 sequence is 13 residues long. The CDR3 DNA follows: TGTGCCAGCGAAAGCGGCGGAAATTCACCCCTCCACTTT. Translated, it gives CASESGGNSPLHF.

The chain joins TRBV19 to TRBJ1-5; D remains unclear. Deletions cut 4 bases from V and 2 bases from J, with 12 bases between. This CDR3 contains 15 residues. Germline assignment: CDR1 LNHDA and CDR2 SQIVND (reference sequence). CDR3 amino acids: CASSTRGLGNQPQHF. The CDR3 DNA follows: TGTGCCAGTAGTACCCGAGGGTTGGGCAATCAGCCCCAGCATTTT.

This clone appeared once. This chain links TRBV5-4 with TRBJ2-2, with D possibly matching TRBD2 (5 bases). The V end lost 0 bases, the J end lost 7 bases, and 7 bases lay between the germline ends. The length of the CDR3 is 13 residues. Germline-derived CDR1 and CDR2 are SGHNT and YYREEE (reference sequence). CDR3 bases: TGTGCCAGCAGCTTGGAGGACTTCGGGGAGCTGTTTTTT. Translating it yields CASSLEDFGELFF. Together with reference TRBV5-4 and TRBJ2-2, the CDR3 gives the full variable domain: ETGVTQSPTHLIKTRGQQVTLRCSSQSGHNTVSWYQQALGQGPQFIFQYYREEENGRGNFPPRFSGLQFPNYSSELNVNALELDDSALYLCASSLEDFGELFFGEGSRLTVL.

The chain carries TRBV15 and TRBJ1-1; 9 nucleotides align to TRBD1. The CDR3 is 15 residues long. CDR1 LNHNV and CDR2 YYDKDF come from the germline V gene (reference sequence). J lost 4 bases, V lost 0 bases, and 3 bases had no gene match. CDR3 coding DNA: TGTGCCACCAGCAGAGATATGACAGGGGGCACTGAAGCTTTCTTT. Translating gives CATSRDMTGGTEAFF.

The chain is built from TRBV10-1 and TRBJ1-1; no clear D gene. Per germline, CDR1 WNHNN and CDR2 SYGVQD (reference sequence). The V end was cut by 6 bases, the J end by 1 base, with 12 bases between. The CDR3 is 14 residues long. The CDR3, as DNA: TGCGCCAGCAGCGTCGGCCCCCCGAACACTGAAGCTTTCTTT. It translates to CASSVGPPNTEAFF.

The V call is TRBV3-1 (or the pseudogene TRBV3-2), the J call TRBJ2-1; a possible D gene is TRBD2 (5 bases). The V end lost 4 bases, the J end lost 9 bases, and 13 bases lay between the germline ends. Germline CDR1 and CDR2: LGHDT and YNNKEL (reference sequence). The CDR3 consists of 13 residues. Here the CDR3 DNA reads TGTGCCAGCAGCCCCACCCCCGGGATTGAGCAGTTCTTC. This codes for CASSPTPGIEQFF.

The CDR3 DNA follows: TGTGCCAGCTCACGCGTACAGAACACCGGGGAGCTGTTTTTT. This translates into CASSRVQNTGELFF. This chain links TRBV18 with TRBJ2-2; D unclear. Trimming took off 4 bases at V and 1 base at J, with 7 bases between the two ends. The germline CDR1 and CDR2 sequences are KGHSH and LQKENI. The CDR3 contains 14 residues.